The text below deals with one T cell receptor (beta chain). Its antigen is still unknown. The sample belongs to a study of cytomegalovirus exposure and HLA in healthy donors. Broader study findings: The number of N-insertions in an Asian-associated ancestry cluster was reportedly below the approximately 680-donor mean in a later analysis. CMV serostatus was the only immune exposure information that was available. Presence/absence analyses treated sequencing depth as roughly uniform across donors.

The PCR contained 60 Vbeta and 13 Jbeta primers. Sequencing used immunoSEQ multiplex PCR; TCRdb keeps in-frame clones, though not all of them. This sample contains 40,000 to 65,000 clones. The length of the CDR3 is 16 residues. Trimming took 1 base from V and 4 from J, leaving 16 bases between them. The V gene's germline CDR1 is SEHNR and CDR2 FQNEAQ (reference sequence). The chain carries TRBV7-9 and TRBJ1-2; a weak D match, TRBD1 (5 bases). The receptor's source is a man between 35 and 55 years old in good health and CMV-seropositive. Material for sequencing was PBMCs. The CDR3 here is CASSLGGDLGGYGYTF. The CDR3 DNA follows: TGTGCCAGCAGCTTAGGAGGGGATCTGGGGGGCTATGGCTACACCTTC.